Below are 30 T cell receptor beta chains sequenced from a single sample in a study of technical replicates of blood from a handful of donors. TCRdb's table, derived via immunoSEQ multiplex PCR, lists solely in-frame clones and lacks some. The sample carries fewer than 70,000 clones, roughly 86% recorded once. The specimen was PBMCs. Receptors originate from a human donor in good health. Some clones in this sample may be carry-over from other donors' samples.

The V call is TRBV6-5, the J call TRBJ2-1; 14 bases line up with TRBD2. V shed 6 bases, J shed 9 bases, and the junction held 4 bases outside the gene matches. The CDR3 sequence is 14 residues long. Germline CDR1 MNHEY, CDR2 SVGAGI. CDR3 in amino acids: CASRPGLAGGEQFF. The CDR3 DNA sequence: TGTGCCAGCAGGCCCGGACTAGCGGGGGGTGAGCAGTTCTTC.

This clone has just a few counts. The rearrangement uses TRBV12-2 and TRBJ2-7; the D call of TRBD2 is as the table states it, not checked on the DNA. TRBV12-2 is an annotated pseudogene. This CDR3 spans 15 amino acids. The CDR3 region is CASRPTSGVPYEQYF. The CDR3 DNA reads as TGTGCAAGTCGCCCGACTAGCGGGGTACCTTACGAGCAGTACTTC.

This chain links TRBV10-3 with TRBJ2-2; 8 bases line up with TRBD2. V trimming: 2 bases; J trimming: 3 bases; junction bases outside the gene matches: 5. The V gene's germline CDR1 is ENHRY and CDR2 SYGVKD. This CDR3 has 16 amino acids. CDR3 region: CAISEVAGKYTGELFF. The CDR3 DNA reads as TGTGCCATCAGTGAGGTAGCGGGAAAGTACACCGGGGAGCTGTTTTTT.

J is TRBJ2-7 and V is TRBV7-9; TRBD2 matches at 15 bases. With 0 bases clipped from V and 9 bases from J, the junction kept 6 bases outside the gene matches. CDR3 length: 16 amino acids. In germline, CDR1 is SEHNR, CDR2 FQNEAQ (reference sequence). For the CDR3, the DNA is TGTGCCAGCAGCTTAGCAGAGGGACTAGCGGGAGGAGGGCAGTACTTC. Its protein product is CASSLAEGLAGGGQYF.

The CDR3 is CASSSSGSYEQYF. CDR3 bases: TGTGCCAGCAGCTCTAGCGGGAGCTACGAGCAGTACTTC. V and J are TRBV6-5 and TRBJ2-7, with 10 bases aligning to TRBD2. The CDR3 is 13 amino acids. V was clipped by 6 bases and J by 3 bases; unmatched bases: 2. Germline V lookup: CDR1 MNHEY, CDR2 SVGAGI.

The CDR3 loop is CATSRDLGEYGYTF. The CDR3 bases are TGTGCCACCAGCAGAGATCTTGGGGAGTATGGCTACACCTTC. The chain joins TRBV15 to TRBJ1-2; D is ambiguous. From germline, CDR1 is LNHNV and CDR2 YYDKDF (reference sequence). The CDR3 loop spans 14 amino acids. V was pared by 0 bases and J by 5 bases, with 10 bases between.

The J gene is TRBJ1-1, the V gene TRBV5-1; a weak D match, TRBD1 (6 bases). Trimming removed 7 bases at V and 6 bases at J, with 16 bases between. The length of the CDR3 is 13 residues. Looked up from germline, CDR1 is SGHRS and CDR2 is YFSETQ. CDR3 DNA: TGCGCCAGCCACAGGGTGGGGAGGGCTGAAGCTTTCTTT. The encoded protein is CASHRVGRAEAFF. Variable domain in full (rest from reference TRBV5-1 and TRBJ1-1): KAGVTQTPRYLIKTRGQQVTLSCSPISGHRSVSWYQQTPGQGLQFLFEYFSETQRNKGNFPGRFSGRQFSNSRSEMNVSTLELGDSALYLCASHRVGRAEAFFGQGTRLTVV.

The chain joins TRBV4-2 to TRBJ2-7; 7 nucleotides align to TRBD1. The CDR3 extends over 14 amino acids. Trimming took 3 bases from V and 4 from J; bases not matched to a gene: 6. Germline-derived CDR1 and CDR2 are LGHNA and YNFKEQ. In DNA, the CDR3 is TGTGCCAGCAGCCAGGGGCAGGGGGTTTACGAGCAGTACTTC. It translates to CASSQGQGVYEQYF.

V gene TRBV10-1 combines with J gene TRBJ1-2; 8 nucleotides agree with TRBD1. The CDR3 consists of 13 residues. V was pared by 6 bases and J by 4 bases, with 4 bases of the junction left unmatched. CDR1 WNHNN and CDR2 SYGVQD come from the germline V gene (reference sequence). The CDR3 DNA sequence: TGCGCCAGCAGGGGACAGGCCCCCTATGGCTACACCTTC. Encoded protein: CASRGQAPYGYTF.

V and J are TRBV7-2 and TRBJ2-1; D uncertain. Germline assignment: CDR1 SGHTA and CDR2 FQGNSA. With 3 bases removed from V and 4 bases from J, the gap between germline ends came to 10 bases. CDR3 length: 14 residues. The CDR3 DNA follows: TGTGCCAGCAGCTTTTCAGGTTTATACAATGAGCAGTTCTTC. Encoded protein: CASSFSGLYNEQFF.

This clone showed up just once. The genes are TRBV7-2 and TRBJ2-7; 9 nucleotides align to TRBD2. From germline, CDR1 is SGHTA and CDR2 FQGNSA. V lost 4 bases and J lost 6; bases outside the gene matches: 10. The CDR3 totals 15 residues. Here the CDR3 reads CASSSQTSGGSEQYF. CDR3 in DNA: TGTGCCAGCAGCTCCCAGACTAGCGGCGGGTCCGAGCAGTACTTC.

J is TRBJ1-3 and V is TRBV10-3; 8 bases are a match to TRBD1. J gave up 3 bases and V 5 bases, and 15 bases lay outside the gene matches. From germline, CDR1 is ENHRY and CDR2 SYGVKD. The CDR3 spans 18 residues. The CDR3 nucleotides are TGTGCCATCAGTTCCAACACAAGGACAGGGCTTGGTGGAAACACCATATATTTT. Protein: CAISSNTRTGLGGNTIYF.

The chain links TRBV15 to TRBJ2-1; perhaps TRBD1 as D (5 bases). Looked up from germline, CDR1 is LNHNV and CDR2 is YYDKDF (reference sequence). This CDR3 contains 16 residues. With 0 bases removed from V and 2 bases from J, the gap between germline ends came to 11 bases. The CDR3 here is CATSRERGLAYNEQFF. The CDR3 DNA reads TGTGCCACCAGCAGAGAAAGGGGTCTGGCCTACAATGAGCAGTTCTTC.

This chain connects TRBV2 to TRBJ1-2; the match to TRBD1 covers 8 bases. Germline-derived CDR1 and CDR2 are SNHLY and FYNNEI. CDR3 size: 18 residues. V lost 3 bases, J lost 4 bases, and 16 bases stayed unmatched. CDR3 nucleotide sequence: TGTGCCAGCAGTGAGTTTCAGGACAGGGTCGGACTGTCCTATGGCTACACCTTC. This encodes CASSEFQDRVGLSYGYTF.

The rearrangement links TRBV6-5 to TRBJ1-6; TRBD1 might be the D (5 bases). The CDR3 spans 15 residues. Germline V lookup: CDR1 MNHEY, CDR2 SVGAGI. V shed 5 bases and J shed 4 bases, with 12 bases lying between them. In nucleotides, the CDR3 is TGTGCCAGCAGTCCCGGGGGGACTTATAATTCACCCCTCCACTTT. Protein product: CASSPGGTYNSPLHF.

The chain is built from TRBV7-3 and TRBJ2-7; maybe TRBD2 (6 bases). This CDR3 is 14 amino acids long. Germline V gene sequence: CDR1 SGHTA, CDR2 FQGTGA. Between the trimmed V and J ends, which lost 1 base and 1 base, there was a span of 8 bases. CDR3 bases: TGTGCCAGCAGCTTAAGTGGGGGGTCCTACGAGCAGTACTTC. Protein sequence: CASSLSGGSYEQYF.

The chain has TRBV25-1 and TRBJ1-6; the D gene is possibly TRBD1 (5 bases). This CDR3 comprises 13 residues. The germline V and J ends were trimmed by 2 bases and 11 bases, with 10 bases remaining between them. CDR1 is MGHDK, CDR2 SYGVNS, per germline. As DNA, the CDR3 is TGTGCCAGCAGTGAACCAGGGTTTGCACCCCTCCACTTT. This sequence encodes CASSEPGFAPLHF.

This rearrangement joins TRBV6-5 to TRBJ1-1; 11 nucleotides match TRBD1. The CDR3 covers 16 residues. The V and J ends lost 2 bases and 4 bases, in that order; junction bases with no gene match: 6. Germline V gene data show CDR1 as MNHEY and CDR2 as SVGAGI. The CDR3 spells CASSYVGTGGFTEAFF. CDR3 nucleotide sequence: TGTGCCAGCAGTTACGTAGGGACAGGGGGATTCACTGAAGCTTTCTTT.

The chain combines TRBV5-4 with TRBJ2-1; 7 nucleotides agree with TRBD2. CDR3 size: 17 residues. Germline loops: CDR1 SGHNT, CDR2 YYREEE (reference sequence). J was trimmed by 4 bases and V by 3 bases; bases with no gene match: 13. The CDR3 loop is CASSSGLPTDLYNEQFF. The CDR3, as DNA: TGTGCCAGCAGCTCGGGACTACCCACAGACCTTTACAATGAGCAGTTCTTC.

The chain is built from TRBV4-1 and TRBJ2-7; no definite D call. V gave up 3 bases and J gave up 2 bases, with 8 bases separating them. The CDR3 spans 13 residues. Looked up from germline, CDR1 is MGHRA and CDR2 is YSYEKL. DNA for the CDR3: TGCGCCAGCAGCCACGGAGAGGCCTACGAGCAGTACTTC. Protein: CASSHGEAYEQYF.

There are a few counts of this clone. The same CDR3 is also encoded by other DNA sequences in this sample. This rearrangement joins TRBV7-9 to TRBJ1-2, with D perhaps TRBD1 (6 bases). CDR1 and CDR2 (germline): SEHNR, FQNEAQ (reference sequence). Between the trimmed V and J ends, which lost 2 bases and 3 bases, there was a span of 7 bases. The CDR3 is 13 amino acids. The CDR3 here is CASSLRTDYGYTF. DNA of the CDR3: TGTGCCAGCAGCTTACGGACAGACTATGGCTACACCTTC.

The chain couples TRBV7-9 to TRBJ1-5; no clear D. CDR1 and CDR2 (germline): SEHNR, FQNEAQ (reference sequence). The V gene lost 3 bases and the J gene lost 5 bases, with 5 bases spanning the gap. CDR3 length: 12 residues. CDR3 bases: TGTGCCAGCAGCTTCATAGATCAGCCCCAGCATTTT. It translates to CASSFIDQPQHF.

The rearrangement uses TRBV5-1 and TRBJ2-7; D may be TRBD1 (6 bases). The germline gives CDR1 SGHRS, CDR2 YFSETQ. The CDR3 totals 14 residues. Trimming left V 0 bases short and J 2 bases short, with 9 bases between. CDR3 coding DNA: TGCGCCAGCAGCTTGGACGACAGGACCTACGAGCAGTACTTC. Amino acids: CASSLDDRTYEQYF. The whole variable domain, filled in from reference TRBV5-1 and TRBJ2-7, reads KAGVTQTPRYLIKTRGQQVTLSCSPISGHRSVSWYQQTPGQGLQFLFEYFSETQRNKGNFPGRFSGRQFSNSRSEMNVSTLELGDSALYLCASSLDDRTYEQYFGPGTRLTVT.

The chain combines TRBV6-5 with TRBJ1-4; 7 nucleotides align to TRBD1. Losses at the gene ends were 6 bases for V and 7 bases for J; bases not matched to a gene: 8. The CDR3 covers 14 residues. Germline assignment: CDR1 MNHEY and CDR2 SVGAGI. CDR3 sequence: CASSLTGEIEKLFF. In DNA form, the CDR3 reads TGTGCCAGCAGCCTCACAGGGGAGATTGAAAAACTGTTTTTT.

This clone was found once. V usage is TRBV7-2 and J usage is TRBJ1-1; TRBD1 is a possible D gene (6 bases). Germline V gene lookup returns CDR1 SGHTA and CDR2 FQGNSA. The CDR3 loop spans 15 amino acids. Trimming took off 5 bases at V and 1 base at J, with 14 bases between the two ends. The chain's CDR3 is CASSPDGQRNTEAFF. For the CDR3, the DNA is TGTGCCAGCAGCCCCGATGGACAGAGGAACACTGAAGCTTTCTTT. Drawing the rest from reference TRBV7-2 and TRBJ1-1, the complete variable domain is GAGVSQSPSNKVTEKGKDVELRCDPISGHTALYWYRQSLGQGLEFLIYFQGNSAPDKSGLPSDRFSAERTGGSVSTLTIQRTQQEDSAVYLCASSPDGQRNTEAFFGQGTRLTVV.

This clone was seen once. The chain joins TRBV4-3 to TRBJ2-3; D gene unclear. The CDR3 consists of 15 residues. V gave up 0 bases and J gave up 1 base, with 8 bases separating them. CDR1 and CDR2 from the germline V gene are LGHNA and YSLEER. This CDR3 is CASSQDIGGTDTQYF. CDR3 DNA: TGCGCCAGCAGCCAAGATATCGGAGGCACAGATACGCAGTATTTT.

J is TRBJ2-7 and V is TRBV5-1, with TRBD1 matching over 9 bases. Germline V gene data show CDR1 as SGHRS and CDR2 as YFSETQ. This CDR3 is built from 16 residues. Trimming at V came to 3 bases and at J to 3 bases, leaving 10 bases not matched to a gene. The CDR3 sequence is CASSSGTGGWGYEQYF. The CDR3 DNA is TGCGCCAGCAGCTCGGGTACAGGGGGCTGGGGCTACGAGCAGTACTTC. Full variable domain (missing parts from reference TRBV5-1 and TRBJ2-7): KAGVTQTPRYLIKTRGQQVTLSCSPISGHRSVSWYQQTPGQGLQFLFEYFSETQRNKGNFPGRFSGRQFSNSRSEMNVSTLELGDSALYLCASSSGTGGWGYEQYFGPGTRLTVT.

V usage is TRBV7-6 and J usage is TRBJ2-5; tentative D call: TRBD2 (5 bases). Germline-derived CDR1 and CDR2 are SGHVS and FNYEAQ. This CDR3 has 13 residues. V was clipped by 4 bases and J by 5 bases, with 11 bases between them. CDR3 in amino acids: CASSSWTWETQYF. CDR3 DNA sequence: TGTGCCAGCAGCTCCTGGACTTGGGAGACCCAGTACTTC.

The chain carries TRBV15 and TRBJ2-5; possible D gene TRBD2, 6 bases. Germline V CDR1 and CDR2: LNHNV, YYDKDF (reference sequence). V lost 5 bases, J lost 1 base, and 17 bases lay in between. The CDR3 is made up of 16 amino acids. CDR3: CATSGPERGFQETQYF. In DNA form, the CDR3 reads TGTGCCACCAGCGGACCAGAACGGGGGTTCCAAGAGACCCAGTACTTC.

This clone showed up just once. V gene TRBV2 combines with J gene TRBJ1-2; weak D call: TRBD1 (6 bases). V dropped 4 bases and J dropped 5 bases, with 11 bases sitting between them. The CDR3 spans 13 residues. CDR1 and CDR2 from the germline V gene are SNHLY and FYNNEI. DNA for the CDR3: TGTGCCAGCAGTGCGGGGGGCAAGTATGGCTACACCTTC. Translated: CASSAGGKYGYTF. Full variable domain (rest looked up from reference TRBV2 and TRBJ1-2): EPEVTQTPSHQVTQMGQEVILRCVPISNHLYFYWYRQILGQKVEFLVSFYNNEISEKSEIFDDQFSVERPDGSNFTLKIRSTKLEDSAMYFCASSAGGKYGYTFGSGTRLTVV.